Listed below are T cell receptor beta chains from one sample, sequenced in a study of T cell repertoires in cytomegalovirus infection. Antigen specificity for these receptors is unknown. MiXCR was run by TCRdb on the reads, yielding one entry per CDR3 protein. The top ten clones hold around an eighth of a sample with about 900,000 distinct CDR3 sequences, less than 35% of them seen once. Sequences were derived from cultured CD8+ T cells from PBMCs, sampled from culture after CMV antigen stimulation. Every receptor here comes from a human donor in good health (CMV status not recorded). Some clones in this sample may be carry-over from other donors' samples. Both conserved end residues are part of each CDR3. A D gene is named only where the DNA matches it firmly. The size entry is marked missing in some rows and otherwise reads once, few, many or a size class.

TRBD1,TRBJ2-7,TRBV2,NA,CASSESQGAPYEQYF,TGTGCCAGCAGTGAGTCACAGGGGGCCCCCTACGAGCAGTACTTC
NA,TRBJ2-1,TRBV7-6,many,CASSSTHTLKEQFF,TGTGCCAGCAGCTCCACACACACATTGAAAGAGCAGTTCTTC
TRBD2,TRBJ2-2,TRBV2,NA,CASSESTSGGARTGELFF,TGTGCCAGCAGTGAATCGACTAGCGGGGGGGCACGGACCGGGGAGCTGTTTTTT
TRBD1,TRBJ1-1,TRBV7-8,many,CASSLGTGGGPEAFF,TGTGCCAGCAGCTTAGGGACAGGGGGTGGCCCTGAAGCTTTCTTT
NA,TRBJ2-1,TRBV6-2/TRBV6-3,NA,CAVVGPAEQFF,TGTGCCGTTGTGGGGCCTGCTGAGCAGTTCTTC
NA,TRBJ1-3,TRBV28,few,CASSPHRDRSGNTIYF,TGTGCCAGCAGTCCTCATCGGGACCGATCTGGAAACACCATATATTTT
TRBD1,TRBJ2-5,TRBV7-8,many,CASSYPAGGSQETQYF,TGTGCCAGCAGCTACCCAGCAGGGGGCTCACAAGAGACCCAGTACTTC
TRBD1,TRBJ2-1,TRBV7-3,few,CASSYRDRGLLNEQFF,TGTGCCAGCAGCTACCGGGACAGGGGGCTACTCAATGAGCAGTTCTTC
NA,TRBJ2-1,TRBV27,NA,CASSSGPRGNEQFF,TGTGCCAGCAGTTCAGGTCCCCGGGGGAATGAGCAGTTCTTC
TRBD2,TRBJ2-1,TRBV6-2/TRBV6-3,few,CASRPAGGASYNEQFF,TGTGCCAGCAGACCAGCCGGGGGGGCCTCCTACAATGAGCAGTTCTTC
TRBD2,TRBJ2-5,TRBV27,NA,CASSAYSGSEETQYF,TGTGCCAGCAGTGCATATAGCGGGAGCGAAGAGACCCAGTACTTC
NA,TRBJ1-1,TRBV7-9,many,CASSLGGLGTEAFF,TGTGCCAGCTCGTTAGGAGGGTTAGGAACTGAAGCTTTCTTT
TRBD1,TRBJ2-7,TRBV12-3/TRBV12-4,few,CASSSRTGIYEQYF,TGTGCCAGCAGTTCGAGGACAGGGATCTACGAGCAGTACTTC
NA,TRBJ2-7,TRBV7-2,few,CASSLNHKGLTYEQYF,TGTGCCAGCAGCTTAAATCATAAGGGTTTGACCTACGAGCAGTACTTC
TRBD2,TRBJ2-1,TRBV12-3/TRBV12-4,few,CASSPLLAGDYNEQFF,TGTGCCAGCAGTCCCCTACTAGCGGGGGATTACAATGAGCAGTTCTTC
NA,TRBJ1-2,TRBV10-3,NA,CAITRDYSGGYTF,TGTGCCATCACCCGGGACTACTCTGGAGGCTACACCTTC
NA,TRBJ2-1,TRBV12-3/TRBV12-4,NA,CASSLMRGSTYNEQFF,TGTGCCAGCAGTTTAATGAGGGGGTCCACCTACAATGAGCAGTTCTTC
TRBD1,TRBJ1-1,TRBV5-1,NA,CASSNTAATGGTEAFF,TGCGCCAGCAGCAATACCGCCGCGACAGGGGGGACTGAAGCTTTCTTT
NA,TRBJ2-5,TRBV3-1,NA,CANSQGDGYQETQYF,TGTGCCAACAGCCAAGGGGACGGATACCAAGAGACCCAGTACTTC
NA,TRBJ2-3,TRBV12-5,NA,CASGLGRREGTQYF,TGTGCTAGTGGTTTGGGACGACGGGAAGGTACGCAGTATTTT
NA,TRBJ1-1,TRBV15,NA,CATSREYQDTEAFF,TGTGCCACCAGCAGAGAATACCAGGACACTGAAGCTTTCTTT
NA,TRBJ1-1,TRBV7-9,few,CASSNRDVAFF,TGTGCCAGCAGCAACCGGGACGTAGCTTTCTTT
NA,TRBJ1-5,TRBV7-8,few,CASSFRDGSNQPQHF,TGTGCCAGCAGCTTCCGGGACGGTTCCAATCAGCCCCAGCATTTT
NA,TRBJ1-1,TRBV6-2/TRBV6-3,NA,CASSYSYTEAFF,TGTGCCAGCAGTTACTCTTACACTGAAGCTTTCTTT
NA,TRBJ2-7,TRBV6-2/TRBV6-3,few,CASSYLDPQEQYF,TGTGCCAGCAGTTACCTGGACCCGCAGGAGCAGTACTTC
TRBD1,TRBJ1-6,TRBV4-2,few,CASSQDKGQNSPLHF,TGTGCCAGCAGCCAAGATAAGGGACAGAATTCACCCCTCCACTTT
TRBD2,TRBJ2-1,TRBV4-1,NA,CASSHPGLASNEQFF,TGCGCCAGCAGCCACCCGGGACTAGCCTCCAATGAGCAGTTCTTC
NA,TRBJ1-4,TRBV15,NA,CATSRDSLTNEKLFF,TGTGCCACCAGCAGAGATTCCCTAACTAATGAAAAACTGTTTTTT
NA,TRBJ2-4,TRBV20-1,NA,CSASSRSKNIQYF,TGCAGTGCTTCATCCCGTAGCAAAAACATTCAGTACTTC
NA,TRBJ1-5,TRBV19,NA,CASSITRSSNQPQHF,TGTGCCAGTAGTATAACTCGGTCGAGCAATCAGCCCCAGCATTTT
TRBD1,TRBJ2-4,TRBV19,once,CASSGAPDRAKMNIQYF,TGTGCCAGTAGTGGAGCCCCCGACAGGGCCAAAATGAACATTCAGTACTTC